This passage covers 24 T cell receptor beta chains from one sample sequenced in a study of cytomegalovirus exposure and HLA in healthy donors. With 60 Vbeta and 13 Jbeta primers, the PCR was carried out. Data came from immunoSEQ multiplex PCR; TCRdb stores just in-frame clones and leaves some out. The data show 90,000 to 100,000 clones, with over 65% seen just once and more than 0.6% held by the top ten. Sequencing input: PBMCs. Source of these receptors: a woman aged 55-69 years in good health and CMV-seronegative.

The chain uses TRBV6-6 and TRBJ1-5; 9 bases line up with TRBD1. Trimming cost V 0 bases and J 6 bases; bases outside gene matches: 6. Germline CDR1 is MNHNY and CDR2 is SVGAGI (reference sequence). The CDR3 has 16 residues. Here the CDR3 reads CASSYSPNRGPQPQHF. As DNA, the CDR3 is TGTGCCAGCAGTTACTCGCCTAACAGGGGGCCTCAGCCCCAGCATTTT.

CDR3 in amino acids: CASSYFSTGWNTEAFF. The CDR3 bases are TGTGCCAGCAGTTATTTTTCGACAGGGTGGAACACTGAAGCTTTCTTT. V gene TRBV6-5 combines with J gene TRBJ1-1; TRBD1 aligns across 7 bases. V shed 3 bases, J shed 1 base, and the junction held 8 bases outside the gene matches. Germline lookup yields CDR1 MNHEY and CDR2 SVGAGI. The CDR3 extends over 16 amino acids.

This clone was seen only once. The genes are TRBV30 and TRBJ2-5; tentative D call: TRBD2 (6 bases). Germline V gene sequence: CDR1 GTSNPN, CDR2 SVGIG (reference sequence). V lost 3 bases and J 7 bases, leaving 12 bases between the germline ends. The CDR3 totals 12 residues. The CDR3: CAWRLGGSTQYF. DNA of the CDR3: TGTGCCTGGAGATTGGGGGGTTCGACCCAGTACTTC.

V and J are TRBV7-9 and TRBJ2-3, with a tentative D call TRBD1 (6 bases). The germline V gene encodes CDR1 SEHNR and CDR2 FQNEAQ (reference sequence). The V gene lost 4 bases and the J gene lost 7 bases, with 18 bases spanning the gap. This CDR3 has 15 residues. DNA for the CDR3: TGTGCCAGCAGCTCCCCGATTGAGGGACACCATACGCAGTATTTT. Its translation is CASSSPIEGHHTQYF.

This chain uses TRBV2 with TRBJ2-2, with D perhaps TRBD2 (7 bases). CDR1 and CDR2 from the germline V gene are SNHLY and FYNNEI. Trimming took 5 bases from V and 3 from J, leaving 13 bases between them. The CDR3 consists of 15 residues. As DNA, the CDR3 is TGTGCCAGCAGTTACGGGGAGGGGGACACCGGGGAGCTGTTTTTT. It is translated as CASSYGEGDTGELFF.

V is TRBV13 and J is TRBJ1-2; D ambiguous. CDR3 length: 12 residues. The germline V gene encodes CDR1 PRHDT and CDR2 FYEKMQ (reference sequence). V lost 5 bases to trimming and J lost 3 bases, with 7 bases between them. The CDR3 protein is CASSPRDYGYTF. In DNA form, the CDR3 reads TGTGCCAGCAGCCCCCGGGACTATGGCTACACCTTC.

With regard to this clone: At the DNA level, this CDR3 is encoded by other sequences in the same sample as well. The genes are TRBV30 and TRBJ1-5; a weak D match, TRBD1 (6 bases). The germline gives CDR1 GTSNPN, CDR2 SVGIG (reference sequence). The CDR3 is made up of 14 amino acids. V lost 1 base to trimming and J lost 1 base, with 8 bases between them. CDR3 sequence reads: CAWSAGQSNQPQHF. CDR3 DNA sequence: TGTGCCTGGAGTGCCGGACAGAGCAATCAGCCCCAGCATTTT.

This clone has only one observation. CDR3 in amino acids: CASSQEEGAYNEQFF. Here the CDR3 DNA reads TGCGCCAGCAGCCAAGAGGAGGGGGCGTACAATGAGCAGTTCTTC. The V call is TRBV4-3, the J call TRBJ2-1, with a tentative D call TRBD1 (7 bases). The CDR3 spans 15 residues. Trimming shortened V by 0 bases and J by 4 bases, and 10 bases separated the two germline ends. CDR1 and CDR2 from the germline V gene are LGHNA and YSLEER.

Of note for this clone: Other DNA sequences in the same sample also yield this CDR3. Here the CDR3 reads CASSIGGEKLFF. CDR3 in DNA: TGTGCCAGTAGTATAGGAGGTGAAAAACTGTTTTTT. The gene calls are TRBV19 and TRBJ1-4; D ambiguous. CDR3 length equals 12 residues. Germline V gene data show CDR1 as LNHDA and CDR2 as SQIVND (reference sequence). V lost 1 base to trimming and J lost 7 bases, with 4 bases between them.

The gene calls are TRBV6-6 and TRBJ1-3, with D possibly matching TRBD1 (6 bases). The CDR3 totals 16 residues. Between the trimmed V and J ends, which lost 6 bases and 1 base, there was a span of 16 bases. Per the germline V gene, CDR1 is MNHNY and CDR2 is SVGAGI (reference sequence). The CDR3 spells CASSPQQGGSGNTIYF. CDR3 DNA sequence: TGTGCCAGCAGCCCTCAACAGGGTGGGTCTGGAAACACCATATATTTT.

This clone was seen a few times. The V gene is TRBV6-6, the J gene TRBJ1-1; 10 bases match TRBD1. This CDR3 region has 14 residues. Germline lookup yields CDR1 MNHNY and CDR2 SVGAGI (reference sequence). V was clipped by 6 bases and J by 3 bases; unmatched bases: 4. Here the CDR3 reads CASRKGQGYTEAFF. CDR3 nucleotides: TGTGCCAGCAGGAAGGGACAGGGGTACACTGAAGCTTTCTTT.

This chain links TRBV7-8 with TRBJ2-3; D might be TRBD1 (6 bases). Trimming cost V 5 bases and J 3 bases, with 15 bases left between them. Germline CDR1 is SGHVS and CDR2 is FQNEAQ. This CDR3 has 15 amino acids. CDR3 in amino acids: CASSRDTRGTDTQYF. In DNA form, the CDR3 reads TGTGCCAGCAGCCGCGACACCAGGGGTACAGATACGCAGTATTTT.

The chain joins TRBV6-6 to TRBJ2-1; 7 bases fit TRBD1. This CDR3 comprises 15 residues. V dropped 4 bases and J dropped 2; count of bases not matched to a gene: 5. CDR1 and CDR2 (germline): MNHNY, SVGAGI (reference sequence). The CDR3 here is CASSSTGQTYNEQFF. DNA of the CDR3: TGTGCCAGCAGTTCCACGGGACAGACCTACAATGAGCAGTTCTTC.

The genes are TRBV7-6 and TRBJ1-1; D is possibly TRBD1 (6 bases). The germline V gene encodes CDR1 SGHVS and CDR2 FNYEAQ. V dropped 6 bases and J dropped 2 bases, with 10 bases sitting between them. The CDR3 totals 13 residues. CDR3 sequence (DNA): TGTGCCAGCAGTTCGGACAGCAACACTGAAGCTTTCTTT. Encoded protein: CASSSDSNTEAFF.

The genes are TRBV7-9 and TRBJ2-3; 8 positions agree with TRBD2. V shed 5 bases and J 0 bases; nucleotides not matched to a gene: 7. The CDR3 loop spans 16 amino acids. The germline V gene encodes CDR1 SEHNR and CDR2 FQNEAQ (reference sequence). The DNA for the CDR3 is TGTGCCAGCAGCCCCGGGGCTAGCGGGAGCACAGATACGCAGTATTTT. This sequence encodes CASSPGASGSTDTQYF.

The rearrangement joins TRBV25-1 to TRBJ2-7; 7 nucleotides agree with TRBD1. The CDR3 has 13 residues. Per germline, CDR1 MGHDK and CDR2 SYGVNS. The V gene end was trimmed by 3 bases and the J gene end by 6 bases; junction bases not matched to a gene: 5. CDR3 residues: CASSDTRQGEQYF. CDR3 sequence (DNA): TGTGCCAGCAGTGATACCCGACAGGGCGAGCAGTACTTC.

The gene calls are TRBV5-6 and TRBJ1-4; a possible D gene is TRBD1 (6 bases). The CDR3 is 18 residues long. Germline CDR1 reads SGHDT; CDR2 reads YYEEEE. Between the trimmed V and J ends, which lost 0 bases and 3 bases, there was a span of 18 bases. The DNA for the CDR3 is TGTGCCAGCAGCTTGGCCGGGGCAGGGGATGGGCCTAATGAAAAACTGTTTTTT. Translated: CASSLAGAGDGPNEKLFF. Combining the CDR3 with reference TRBV5-6 and TRBJ1-4 gives the whole variable domain DAGVTQSPTHLIKTRGQQVTLRCSPKSGHDTVSWYQQALGQGPQFIFQYYEEEERQRGNFPDRFSGHQFPNYSSELNVNALLLGDSALYLCASSLAGAGDGPNEKLFFGSGTQLSVL.

V and J are TRBV5-1 and TRBJ2-7; perhaps TRBD1 as D (5 bases). Trimming removed 4 bases at V and 4 bases at J, with 15 bases between. Germline-derived CDR1 and CDR2 are SGHRS and YFSETQ. This CDR3 has 14 residues. The CDR3, as DNA: TGCGCCAGCAGCCCGCAGGGCAGCGATTACGAGCAGTACTTC. Its translation: CASSPQGSDYEQYF.

This clone was detected a few times. The V gene is TRBV28, the J gene TRBJ1-1; no reliable D call. Germline V gives CDR1 MDHEN, CDR2 SYDVKM. The CDR3 runs to 14 residues. The V gene lost 6 bases and the J gene lost 8 bases, with 19 bases spanning the gap. CDR3 sequence: CASSLVGGMWEAFF. CDR3 coding DNA: TGTGCCAGCAGCTTGGTCGGAGGGATGTGGGAAGCTTTCTTT.

The chain has TRBV5-1 and TRBJ2-3; maybe TRBD2 (7 bases). CDR1 and CDR2 from the germline V gene are SGHRS and YFSETQ. The CDR3 is 14 amino acids. The V gene lost 1 base and the J gene lost 5 bases, with 11 bases spanning the gap. CDR3 sequence reads: CASSLREGEDTQYF. The CDR3 coding sequence is TGCGCCAGCAGCTTGAGGGAGGGGGAAGATACGCAGTATTTT.

V is TRBV7-6 and J is TRBJ2-1; perhaps TRBD2 as D (6 bases). This CDR3 is 15 amino acids long. V dropped 4 bases and J dropped 1 base, with 11 bases sitting between them. Germline values: CDR1 SGHVS, CDR2 FNYEAQ. The CDR3 region is CASSSGLQSYNEQFF. CDR3 coding DNA: TGTGCCAGCAGCTCTGGACTACAGTCCTACAATGAGCAGTTCTTC.

Here the CDR3 DNA reads TGTGCCAGCAGCTTGGGGGGGGGCAGAAGCAATCAGCCCCAGCATTTT. It encodes CASSLGGGRSNQPQHF. The chain carries TRBV5-6 and TRBJ1-5; D might be TRBD1 (6 bases). Trimming removed 0 bases at V and 1 base at J, with 11 bases between. In germline, CDR1 is SGHDT, CDR2 YYEEEE. The CDR3 totals 16 residues.

This clone was detected only once. V and J are TRBV11-2 and TRBJ2-3; a possible D gene is TRBD1 (6 bases). Per the germline V gene, CDR1 is SGHAT and CDR2 is FQNNGV. This CDR3 has 15 amino acids. Trimming stripped 6 bases from V and 2 bases from J, with 15 bases between. CDR3 region: CASRDGDILTDTQYF. CDR3 coding DNA: TGTGCCAGCAGGGACGGGGACATACTCACAGATACGCAGTATTTT.

This clone has just a few counts. This chain joins TRBV5-4 and TRBJ2-5, with a tentative D call TRBD2 (6 bases). From germline, CDR1 is SGHNT and CDR2 YYREEE (reference sequence). V was clipped by 2 bases and J by 5 bases, with 13 bases between them. The CDR3 is 14 amino acids. CDR3 sequence: CASSFEHGGETQYF. The CDR3, as DNA: TGTGCCAGCAGCTTCGAACATGGGGGGGAGACCCAGTACTTC.